This passage covers 8 T cell receptor beta chains from one sample sequenced in a study of cytomegalovirus exposure and HLA in healthy donors. The primer mix had 60 Vbeta and 13 Jbeta primers. Assay used: immunoSEQ multiplex PCR; TCRdb lists only in-frame clones, some missing. The repertoire has about 190,000 clones, about 80% of them found once; the top ten carry about 1.1%. Sequenced sample: PBMCs. The source is a woman in her thirties or forties in good health and CMV-seronegative.

The chain uses TRBV25-1 and TRBJ2-1; 8 positions agree with TRBD1. Trimming at V came to 4 bases and at J to 7 bases, leaving 6 bases not matched to a gene. Germline CDR1 and CDR2: MGHDK and SYGVNS. CDR3 length: 14 amino acids. CDR3 loop: CASSATTGENEQFF. The CDR3 DNA reads TGTGCCAGCAGTGCGACGACAGGGGAGAATGAGCAGTTCTTC.

This clone was recorded a few times. The same CDR3 is also encoded by other DNA sequences in this sample. The chain has TRBV27 and TRBJ1-2; the D gene is possibly TRBD1 (5 bases). Germline lookup yields CDR1 MNHEY and CDR2 SMNVEV (reference sequence). The CDR3 is made up of 11 amino acids. V was pared by 5 bases and J by 6 bases, with 7 bases between. CDR3 region: CASSRGNGYTF. The CDR3, as DNA: TGTGCCAGCAGTAGGGGTAATGGCTACACCTTC.

This chain links TRBV7-2 with TRBJ2-3, with a tentative D call TRBD2 (5 bases). In germline, CDR1 is SGHTA, CDR2 FQGNSA. The germline V and J ends were trimmed by 3 bases and 5 bases, with 12 bases remaining between them. The CDR3 runs to 14 residues. The CDR3 loop is CASSFRPSQDTQYF. DNA of the CDR3: TGTGCCAGCAGCTTTAGGCCTAGCCAAGATACGCAGTATTTT.

The V gene is TRBV18, the J gene TRBJ1-4; 9 bases are a match to TRBD1. V was clipped by 6 bases and J by 7 bases; unmatched bases: 6. CDR1 and CDR2 from the germline V gene are KGHSH and LQKENI. CDR3 length equals 14 residues. The CDR3 spells CASSGGTGSEKLFF. The CDR3, as DNA: TGTGCCAGCTCGGGCGGGACAGGGTCTGAAAAACTGTTTTTT.

This chain joins TRBV7-9 and TRBJ2-1, with TRBD2 matching over 10 bases. J gave up 3 bases and V 5 bases, and 7 bases lay outside the gene matches. This CDR3 is 16 amino acids long. CDR1 is SEHNR, CDR2 FQNEAQ, per germline (reference sequence). The CDR3 DNA follows: TGTGCCAGCAGCGTACCCGGACTAGCGGTCTACAATGAGCAGTTCTTC. Encoded protein: CASSVPGLAVYNEQFF.

The V gene is TRBV5-8, the J gene TRBJ1-5; D is uncertain. This CDR3 has 12 amino acids. V lost 0 bases to trimming and J lost 9 bases, with 7 bases between them. Germline V gives CDR1 SGHTS, CDR2 YDEGEE. In DNA form, the CDR3 reads TGTGCCAGCAGCTTGGAAGCAGGGCCCCAGCATTTT. Its protein is CASSLEAGPQHF. Based on the CDR3 plus reference TRBV5-8 and TRBJ1-5, the full variable domain is EAGVTQSPTHLIKTRGQQATLRCSPISGHTSVYWYQQALGLGLQFLLWYDEGEERNRGNFPPRFSGRQFPNYSSELNVNALELEDSALYLCASSLEAGPQHFGDGTRLSIL.

A few counts support this clone. The V gene is TRBV10-3, the J gene TRBJ1-1, with D possibly being TRBD1 (6 bases). V was pared by 3 bases and J by 4 bases, with 6 bases between. The CDR3 extends over 12 amino acids. Germline V gives CDR1 ENHRY, CDR2 SYGVKD. CDR3 region: CAISDRGTEAFF. The CDR3 DNA reads TGTGCCATCAGTGACAGGGGCACTGAAGCTTTCTTT.

The chain is built from TRBV9 and TRBJ1-1, with 10 bases identical to TRBD1. The CDR3 is made up of 15 amino acids. V lost 4 bases and J lost 4; bases outside the gene matches: 7. From germline, CDR1 is SGDLS and CDR2 YYNGEE. The CDR3 reads CASSQGRTGGTEAFF. The CDR3 DNA follows: TGTGCCAGCAGCCAGGGTCGGACAGGGGGCACTGAAGCTTTCTTT.